Each of the 15 T cell receptor beta chains below was sequenced from the same sample in a study of blood T cell repertoires in COVID-19. Measured with immunoSEQ multiplex PCR; TCRdb has only the in-frame clones, and not every one. The sample lists tens of thousands of clones, approximately 85% occurring once. Material: peripheral blood. Receptors originate from a human donor in a cohort sampled during active COVID-19.

The chain carries TRBV25-1 and TRBJ1-3; 8 bases are a match to TRBD1. Germline V CDR1 and CDR2: MGHDK, SYGVNS. The CDR3 contains 13 residues. The junction had 7 bases not matched to a gene; V was cut back by 2 bases and J by 13 bases. The CDR3 reads CASSEIGQGNIYF. Here the CDR3 DNA reads TGTGCCAGCAGTGAAATCGGACAGGGTAATATATATTTT.

The V call is TRBV10-3, the J call TRBJ2-5; D is unclear. V was clipped by 2 bases and J by 5 bases, with 9 bases between them. This CDR3 comprises 13 residues. Germline lookup yields CDR1 ENHRY and CDR2 SYGVKD. CDR3 sequence reads: CAISEVRAETQYF. Written as DNA, the CDR3 is TGTGCCATCAGTGAGGTCCGAGCGGAGACCCAGTACTTC.

The chain couples TRBV6-2 or TRBV6-3 to TRBJ2-2; D remains unclear. This CDR3 region has 15 residues. Between the trimmed V and J ends, which lost 2 bases and 0 bases, there was a span of 7 bases. Per the germline V gene, CDR1 is MNHEY and CDR2 is SVGEGT. CDR3 residues: CASSYGGTNTGELFF. The DNA for the CDR3 is TGTGCCAGCAGTTACGGCGGAACGAACACCGGGGAGCTGTTTTTT.

The count of this clone is one. The genes are TRBV6-5 and TRBJ2-3, with TRBD1 identical over 10 bases. The CDR3 totals 13 residues. Germline loops: CDR1 MNHEY, CDR2 SVGAGI. The trim removed 10 bases at V and 5 bases at J, leaving 6 bases unmatched. The CDR3 nucleotides read TGTGCCACCAGGACAGGGGGGGGAGATACGCAGTATTTT. Its translation: CATRTGGGDTQYF.

About this clone itself: An end of the junction does not agree with germline; a read error may underlie this. V usage is TRBV7-7 and J usage is TRBJ2-3; D perhaps matches TRBD2 (6 bases). The CDR3 runs 15 residues. The germline V gene encodes CDR1 SSHAT and CDR2 FNYEAQ (reference sequence). CDR3 region: CASSAQPGGTDTQYF. The CDR3 DNA follows: TGTGCTAGCAGCGCTCAACCGGGAGGCACAGATACGCAGTATTTT.

V gene TRBV11-3 combines with J gene TRBJ2-1; weak D call: TRBD1 (6 bases). V shed 5 bases and J shed 7 bases, with 9 bases lying between them. CDR3 size: 12 residues. Germline CDR1 is SGHNT and CDR2 is YENEEA. CDR3 in DNA: TGTGCCAGCAGCACACAGGGAAATGAGCAGTTCTTC. Translated: CASSTQGNEQFF.

The rearrangement links TRBV28 to TRBJ2-2, with 8 bases aligning to TRBD1. Trimming cost V 6 bases and J 1 base; bases outside gene matches: 4. Germline V gene sequence: CDR1 MDHEN, CDR2 SYDVKM. This CDR3 comprises 15 residues. Here the CDR3 reads CASRGGQVNTGELFF. The DNA of the CDR3 is TGTGCCAGCAGGGGGGGACAGGTGAACACCGGGGAGCTGTTTTTT.

In its sample, this clone was seen once. The chain uses TRBV7-9 and TRBJ1-3; D is possibly TRBD1 (6 bases). The CDR3 has 15 residues. Germline V lookup: CDR1 SEHNR, CDR2 FQNEAQ (reference sequence). The ends were cut back, 8 bases at V and 0 bases at J, with 14 bases in the middle. The CDR3 loop reads CASANRGGSGNTIYF. DNA of the CDR3: TGTGCCAGCGCAAATAGGGGGGGCTCTGGAAACACCATATATTTT.

Turning to this clone: The sample carries other DNA sequences with the same CDR3. The J gene is TRBJ1-4, the V gene TRBV5-1; weak D call: TRBD1 (5 bases). The CDR3 has 14 amino acids. V gave up 0 bases and J gave up 4 bases, with 7 bases separating them. Germline CDR1 reads SGHRS; CDR2 reads YFSETQ. CDR3 in DNA: TGCGCCAGCAGCTTGGGACAGAGTAATGAAAAACTGTTTTTT. Translating gives CASSLGQSNEKLFF.

This clone was observed a handful of times. J is TRBJ2-2 and V is TRBV19, with 8 positions matching TRBD2. Unmatched junction bases numbered 6, after V lost 3 bases and J lost 3 bases. The germline gives CDR1 LNHDA, CDR2 SQIVND (reference sequence). The CDR3 consists of 16 residues. This chain's CDR3 is CASSINGREHTGELFF. DNA of the CDR3: TGTGCCAGTAGTATCAACGGGAGGGAACACACCGGGGAGCTGTTTTTT.

The genes are TRBV7-8 and TRBJ2-7, with TRBD2 matching 8 bases. The junction had 9 bases not matched to a gene; V was cut back by 5 bases and J by 3 bases. The CDR3 is made up of 15 amino acids. Germline V CDR1 and CDR2: SGHVS, FQNEAQ. The CDR3 spells CASSGGLAEIYEQYF. DNA of the CDR3: TGTGCCAGCAGCGGAGGACTAGCTGAGATCTACGAGCAGTACTTC.

This clone was counted only a few times. Its ends do not fully match the called genes, so a read error is possible. The chain employs TRBV6-5 and TRBJ2-1, with TRBD1 identical over 8 bases. The V gene's germline CDR1 is MNHEY and CDR2 SVGAGI. This CDR3 is 11 amino acids long. CDR3 region: CASSGPRDRIF. The CDR3 region has the DNA TGTGCCAGCAGCGGGCCCCGGGACAGGATCTTC.

This clone was found once. V and J are TRBV3-1 (or the pseudogene TRBV3-2) and TRBJ2-1, with a weak D call TRBD2 (5 bases). V shed 7 bases and J shed 4 bases, with 14 bases lying between them. CDR1 LGHDT and CDR2 YNNKEL come from the germline V gene (reference sequence). The CDR3 extends over 14 amino acids. The CDR3 spells CASKRERGYNEQFF. Written as DNA, the CDR3 is TGTGCCAGCAAAAGGGAGAGAGGATACAATGAGCAGTTCTTC.

This sequence joins TRBV19 and TRBJ1-4, with D hard to call. Per germline, CDR1 LNHDA and CDR2 SQIVND (reference sequence). The CDR3 spans 16 residues. V lost 0 bases, J lost 0 bases, and 8 bases lay in between. The CDR3 DNA reads as TGTGCCAGTAGTATAGATCAGAGGGCAACTAATGAAAAACTGTTTTTT. Residues: CASSIDQRATNEKLFF.

This clone was seen only a few times. The chain has TRBV2 and TRBJ1-4; D gene uncertain. From germline, CDR1 is SNHLY and CDR2 FYNNEI. The CDR3 sequence is 15 residues long. The ends were cut back, 6 bases at V and 0 bases at J, with 11 bases in the middle. This CDR3 reads CASRRELATNEKLFF. DNA for the CDR3: TGTGCCAGCAGGCGGGAGCTTGCAACTAATGAAAAACTGTTTTTT. Complete variable domain (other parts from reference TRBV2 and TRBJ1-4): EPEVTQTPSHQVTQMGQEVILRCVPISNHLYFYWYRQILGQKVEFLVSFYNNEISEKSEIFDDQFSVERPDGSNFTLKIRSTKLEDSAMYFCASRRELATNEKLFFGSGTQLSVL.